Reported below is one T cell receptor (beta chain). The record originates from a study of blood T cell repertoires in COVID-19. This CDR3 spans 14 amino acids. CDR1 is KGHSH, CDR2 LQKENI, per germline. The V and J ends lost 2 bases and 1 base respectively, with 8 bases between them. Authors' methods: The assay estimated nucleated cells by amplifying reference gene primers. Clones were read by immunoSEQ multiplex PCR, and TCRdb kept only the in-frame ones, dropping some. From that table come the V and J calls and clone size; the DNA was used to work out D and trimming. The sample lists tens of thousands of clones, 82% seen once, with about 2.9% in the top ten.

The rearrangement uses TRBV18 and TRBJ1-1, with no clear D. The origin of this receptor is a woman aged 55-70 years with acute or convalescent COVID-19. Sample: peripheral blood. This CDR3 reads CASSPDYGNTEAFF. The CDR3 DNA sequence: TGTGCCAGCTCACCAGATTACGGGAACACTGAAGCTTTCTTT.